These T cell receptor beta chains were read from a single sample in a study of T cells in Graves' hyperthyroidism and ophthalmopathy. TCRdb re-derived calls from the multiplex PCR reads in MiXCR, one entry per CDR3 protein. The table lists approximately 600,000 distinct CDR3 sequences, around 15% of them singletons, with 3% to 4% in the top ten. The sequenced sample consisted of blood. The receptor set was obtained from a woman aged 30 to 39 with Graves' hyperthyroidism. CDR3s include the opening cysteine and the closing phenylalanine or tryptophan. The D gene is left open where the match is weak. The size of a clone is reported for some rows only, either as once, few or many, or as a class for expanded clones.

CDR3: CASSLGGGNQPQHF; DNA: TGTGCCAGCAGTTTAGGCGGCGGCAATCAGCCCCAGCATTTT; D: .; J: TRBJ1-5; size: many; V: TRBV28
CDR3: CASSLSLARGGTYNEQFF; DNA: TGTGCCAGCAGTTTATCGCTTGCCAGGGGAGGAACCTACAATGAGCAGTTCTTC; D: .; J: TRBJ2-1; size: .; V: TRBV27
CDR3: CASSQGGGLLNEKLFF; DNA: TGTGCCAGCAGCCAAGGAGGGGGGCTCTTAAATGAAAAACTGTTTTTT; D: .; J: TRBJ1-4; size: .; V: TRBV3-1
CDR3: CSVVREWDTEAFF; DNA: TGCAGCGTTGTAAGGGAGTGGGACACTGAAGCTTTCTTT; D: .; J: TRBJ1-1; size: few; V: TRBV29-1
CDR3: CSAVQVLDTEAFF; DNA: TGCAGTGCTGTACAGGTACTAGACACTGAAGCTTTCTTT; D: .; J: TRBJ1-1; size: many; V: TRBV20-1
CDR3: CAWSVGTGEETQYF; DNA: TGTGCCTGGAGTGTAGGGACAGGGGAAGAGACCCAGTACTTC; D: TRBD1; J: TRBJ2-5; size: many; V: TRBV30
CDR3: CASSTDRIYGYTF; DNA: TGCGCCAGCAGCACGGACAGGATCTATGGCTACACCTTC; D: TRBD1; J: TRBJ1-2; size: .; V: TRBV5-1
CDR3: CASSYSAGLNEQFF; DNA: TGTGCCAGCAGTTACTCGGCAGGACTTAATGAGCAGTTCTTC; D: .; J: TRBJ2-1; size: many; V: TRBV6-6
CDR3: CASSLGFSGSYEQYF; DNA: TGTGCCAGCAGCTTAGGGTTTAGCGGTTCCTACGAGCAGTACTTC; D: .; J: TRBJ2-7; size: .; V: TRBV11-2
CDR3: CAWSRDREGQPQHF; DNA: TGTGCCTGGAGTCGGGACAGGGAGGGTCAGCCCCAGCATTTT; D: TRBD1; J: TRBJ1-5; size: few; V: TRBV30
CDR3: CSARGRHRDLYGYTF; DNA: TGCAGTGCTAGAGGACGCCACAGGGATCTCTATGGCTACACCTTC; D: .; J: TRBJ1-2; size: .; V: TRBV20-1
CDR3: CAISDSDSGAETQYF; DNA: TGTGCCATCAGTGACAGCGACAGTGGGGCAGAGACCCAGTACTTC; D: .; J: TRBJ2-5; size: .; V: TRBV10-3
CDR3: CASSLPHSGRGQFF; DNA: TGTGCCAGCAGCTTGCCCCATAGCGGGAGGGGTCAGTTCTTC; D: TRBD2; J: TRBJ2-1; size: many; V: TRBV11-2
CDR3: CASSPPTGGDYGYTF; DNA: TGTGCCAGCAGCCCTCCGACAGGGGGGGACTATGGCTACACCTTC; D: TRBD1; J: TRBJ1-2; size: many; V: TRBV7-2
CDR3: CASSFGGAREGYTF; DNA: TGTGCCAGCAGTTTCGGAGGGGCGCGGGAAGGCTACACCTTC; D: .; J: TRBJ1-2; size: few; V: TRBV28
CDR3: CASSFPGQGYEQYF; DNA: TGCGCCAGCAGCTTCCCAGGACAGGGCTACGAGCAGTACTTC; D: TRBD1; J: TRBJ2-7; size: many; V: TRBV5-1
CDR3: CSAAGSPQNEQYF; DNA: TGCAGTGCTGCGGGTAGTCCGCAGAACGAGCAGTACTTC; D: .; J: TRBJ2-7; size: .; V: TRBV20-1
CDR3: CATSDPGARNEQYF; DNA: TGTGCCACCAGTGATCCCGGAGCGAGGAACGAGCAGTACTTC; D: .; J: TRBJ2-7; size: few; V: TRBV24-1
CDR3: CASTHRSGLAYNEQFF; DNA: TGTGCCAGCACTCACCGATCGGGTTTGGCCTACAATGAGCAGTTCTTC; D: .; J: TRBJ2-1; size: many; V: TRBV6-2/TRBV6-3
CDR3: CASSYGNTQYF; DNA: TGTGCCAGCAGTTACGGGAATACGCAGTATTTT; D: .; J: TRBJ2-3; size: many; V: TRBV6-1
CDR3: CASSLVGGRKSYEQFF; DNA: TGTGCCAGCAGCTTAGTTGGCGGGAGAAAGAGCTATGAGCAGTTCTTC; D: TRBD2; J: TRBJ2-1; size: .; V: TRBV7-9
CDR3: CSVHLQVYNEQFF; DNA: TGCAGCGTCCACCTACAGGTTTACAATGAGCAGTTCTTC; D: .; J: TRBJ2-1; size: .; V: TRBV29-1
CDR3: CASSYTRGNYGYTF; DNA: TGTGCCAGCAGCTACACCAGGGGTAACTATGGCTACACCTTC; D: .; J: TRBJ1-2; size: few; V: TRBV28
CDR3: CASSTGQGTEKLFF; DNA: TGTGCCAGCTCAACTGGACAGGGAACTGAAAAACTGTTTTTT; D: TRBD1; J: TRBJ1-4; size: many; V: TRBV18